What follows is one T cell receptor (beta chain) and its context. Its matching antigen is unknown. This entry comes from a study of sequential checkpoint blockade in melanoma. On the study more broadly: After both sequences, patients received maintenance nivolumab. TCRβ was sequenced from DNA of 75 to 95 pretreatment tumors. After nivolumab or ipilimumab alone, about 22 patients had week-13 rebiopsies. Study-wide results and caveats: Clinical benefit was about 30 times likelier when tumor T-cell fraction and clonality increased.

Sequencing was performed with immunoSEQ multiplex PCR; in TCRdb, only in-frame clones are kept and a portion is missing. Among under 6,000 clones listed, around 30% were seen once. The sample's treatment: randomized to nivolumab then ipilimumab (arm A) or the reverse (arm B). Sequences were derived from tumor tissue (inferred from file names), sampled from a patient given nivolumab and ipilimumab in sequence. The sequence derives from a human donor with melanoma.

In DNA form, the CDR3 reads TGTGCCTGGGACAGGGGGCCAAACTATGGCTACACCTTC. It encodes CAWDRGPNYGYTF. The rearrangement uses TRBV30 and TRBJ1-2; 10 positions match TRBD1. Germline V gene lookup returns CDR1 GTSNPN and CDR2 SVGIG (reference sequence). There are 13 residues in the CDR3. The V gene end was trimmed by 5 bases and the J gene end by 2 bases; junction bases not matched to a gene: 2. Full variable domain (remainder filled in from reference TRBV30 and TRBJ1-2): SQTIHQWPATLVQPVGSPLSLECTVEGTSNPNLYWYRQAAGRGLQLLFYSVGIGQISSEVPQNLSASRPQDRQFILSSKKLLLSDSGFYLCAWDRGPNYGYTFGSGTRLTVV.